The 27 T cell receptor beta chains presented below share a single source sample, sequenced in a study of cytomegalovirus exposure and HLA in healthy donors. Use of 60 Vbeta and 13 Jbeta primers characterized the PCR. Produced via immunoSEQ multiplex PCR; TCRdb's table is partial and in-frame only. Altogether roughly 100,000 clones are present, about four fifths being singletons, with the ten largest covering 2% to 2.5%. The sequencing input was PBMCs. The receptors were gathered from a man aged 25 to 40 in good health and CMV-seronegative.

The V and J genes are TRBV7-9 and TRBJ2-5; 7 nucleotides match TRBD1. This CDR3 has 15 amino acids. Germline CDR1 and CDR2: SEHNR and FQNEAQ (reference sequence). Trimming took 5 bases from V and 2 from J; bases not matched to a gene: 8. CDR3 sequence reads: CASSVPQGEQETQYF. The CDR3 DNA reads TGTGCCAGCAGCGTACCGCAGGGGGAGCAAGAGACCCAGTACTTC. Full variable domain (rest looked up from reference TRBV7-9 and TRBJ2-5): DTGVSQNPRHKITKRGQNVTFRCDPISEHNRLYWYRQTLGQGPEFLTYFQNEAQLEKSRLLSDRFSAERPKGSFSTLEIQRTEQGDSAMYLCASSVPQGEQETQYFGPGTRLLVL.

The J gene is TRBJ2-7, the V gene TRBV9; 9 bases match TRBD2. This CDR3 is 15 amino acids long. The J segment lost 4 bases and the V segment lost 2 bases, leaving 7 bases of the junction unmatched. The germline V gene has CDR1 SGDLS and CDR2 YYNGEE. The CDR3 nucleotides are TGTGCCAGCAGCGTTGATGCGGGAGGGCCGTACGAGCAGTACTTC. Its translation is CASSVDAGGPYEQYF. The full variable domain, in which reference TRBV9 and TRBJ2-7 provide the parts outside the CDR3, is DSGVTQTPKHLITATGQRVTLRCSPRSGDLSVYWYQQSLDQGLQFLIQYYNGEERAKGNILERFSAQQFPDLHSELNLSSLELGDSALYFCASSVDAGGPYEQYFGPGTRLTVT.

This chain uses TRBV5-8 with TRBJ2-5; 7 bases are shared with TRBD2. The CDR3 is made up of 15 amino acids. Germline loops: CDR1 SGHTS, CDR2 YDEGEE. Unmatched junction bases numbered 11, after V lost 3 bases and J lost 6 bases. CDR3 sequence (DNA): TGTGCCAGCAGCTCCTTGACTAGCCGGGTAAAGACCCAGTACTTC. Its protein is CASSSLTSRVKTQYF.

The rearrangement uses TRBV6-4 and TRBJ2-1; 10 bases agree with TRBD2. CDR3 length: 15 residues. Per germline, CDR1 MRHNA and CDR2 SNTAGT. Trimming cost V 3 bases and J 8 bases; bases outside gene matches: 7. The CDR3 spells CASSEAGGPIHEQFF. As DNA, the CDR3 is TGTGCCAGCAGTGAAGCGGGAGGGCCAATCCATGAGCAGTTCTTC.

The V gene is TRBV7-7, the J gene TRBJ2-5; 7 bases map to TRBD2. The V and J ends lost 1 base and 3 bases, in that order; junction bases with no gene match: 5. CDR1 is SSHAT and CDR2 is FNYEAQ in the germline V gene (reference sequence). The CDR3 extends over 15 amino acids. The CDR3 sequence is CASSLGAGREETQYF. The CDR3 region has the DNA TGTGCCAGCAGCTTAGGGGCTGGGAGGGAAGAGACCCAGTACTTC. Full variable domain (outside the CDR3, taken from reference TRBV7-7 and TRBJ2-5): GAGVSQSPRYKVTKRGQDVTLRCDPISSHATLYWYQQALGQGPEFLTYFNYEAQPDKSGLPSDRFSAERPEGSISTLTIQRTEQRDSAMYRCASSLGAGREETQYFGPGTRLLVL.

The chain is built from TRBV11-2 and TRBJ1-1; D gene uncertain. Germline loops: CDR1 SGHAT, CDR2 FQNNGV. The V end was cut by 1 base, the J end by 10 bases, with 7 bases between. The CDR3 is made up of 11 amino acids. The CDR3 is CASSLGLGAFF. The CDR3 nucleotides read TGTGCCAGCAGCTTAGGACTGGGAGCTTTCTTT. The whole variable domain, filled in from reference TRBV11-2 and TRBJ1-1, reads EAGVAQSPRYKIIEKRQSVAFWCNPISGHATLYWYQQILGQGPKLLIQFQNNGVVDDSQLPKDRFSAERLKGVDSTLKIQPAKLEDSAVYLCASSLGLGAFFGQGTRLTVV.

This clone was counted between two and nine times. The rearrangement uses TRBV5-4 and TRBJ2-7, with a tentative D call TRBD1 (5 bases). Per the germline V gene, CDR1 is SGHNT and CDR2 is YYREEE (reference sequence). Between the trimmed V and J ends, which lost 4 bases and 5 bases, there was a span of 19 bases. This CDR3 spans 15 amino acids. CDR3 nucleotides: TGTGCCAGCAGCCCAGGGTCAGCTGATCGCCACGAGCAGTACTTC. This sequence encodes CASSPGSADRHEQYF.

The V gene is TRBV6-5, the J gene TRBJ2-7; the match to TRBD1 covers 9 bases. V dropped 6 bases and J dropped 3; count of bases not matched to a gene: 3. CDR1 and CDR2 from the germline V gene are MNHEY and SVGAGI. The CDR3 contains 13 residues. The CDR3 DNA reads TGTGCCAGCAGAAGACAGGGGGTCTACGAGCAGTACTTC. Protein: CASRRQGVYEQYF.

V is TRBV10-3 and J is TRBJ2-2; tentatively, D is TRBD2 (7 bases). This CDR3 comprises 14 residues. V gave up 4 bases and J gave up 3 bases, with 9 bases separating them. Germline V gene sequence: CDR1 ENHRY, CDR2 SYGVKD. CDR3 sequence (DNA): TGTGCCATCAGTGGAGGGGGGGACACCGGGGAGCTGTTTTTT. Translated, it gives CAISGGGDTGELFF.

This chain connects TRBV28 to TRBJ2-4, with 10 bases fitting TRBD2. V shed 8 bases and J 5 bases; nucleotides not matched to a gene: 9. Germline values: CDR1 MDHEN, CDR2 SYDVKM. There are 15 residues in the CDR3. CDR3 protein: CASWGRTSGQNIQYF. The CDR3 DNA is TGTGCCAGCTGGGGGCGGACTAGCGGACAAAACATTCAGTACTTC.

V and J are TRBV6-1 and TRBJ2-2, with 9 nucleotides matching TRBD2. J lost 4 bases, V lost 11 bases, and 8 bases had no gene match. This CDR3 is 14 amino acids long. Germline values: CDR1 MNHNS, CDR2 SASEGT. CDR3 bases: TGTGCCGCCGGAGTAGCGGGAGTCACCGGGGAGCTGTTTTTT. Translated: CAAGVAGVTGELFF.

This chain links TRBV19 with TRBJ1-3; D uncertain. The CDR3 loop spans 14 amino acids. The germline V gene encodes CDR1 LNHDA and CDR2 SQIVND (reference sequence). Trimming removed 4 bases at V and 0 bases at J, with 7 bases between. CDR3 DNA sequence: TGTGCCAGTAGTACCACACACTCTGGAAACACCATATATTTT. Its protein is CASSTTHSGNTIYF.

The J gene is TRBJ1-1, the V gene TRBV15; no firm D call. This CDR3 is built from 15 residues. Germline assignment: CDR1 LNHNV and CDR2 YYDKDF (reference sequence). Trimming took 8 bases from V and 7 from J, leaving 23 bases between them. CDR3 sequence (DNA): TGTGCCACCCGCGGGCAGATTTGGGGTGGGGATGAAGCTTTCTTT. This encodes CATRGQIWGGDEAFF.

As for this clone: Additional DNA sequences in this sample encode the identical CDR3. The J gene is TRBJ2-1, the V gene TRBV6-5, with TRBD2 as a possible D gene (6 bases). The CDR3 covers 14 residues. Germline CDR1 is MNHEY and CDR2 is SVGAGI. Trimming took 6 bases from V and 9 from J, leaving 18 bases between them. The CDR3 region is CASSYELSGGEQFF. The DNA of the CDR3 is TGTGCCAGCAGCTACGAGCTTAGCGGCGGTGAGCAGTTCTTC.

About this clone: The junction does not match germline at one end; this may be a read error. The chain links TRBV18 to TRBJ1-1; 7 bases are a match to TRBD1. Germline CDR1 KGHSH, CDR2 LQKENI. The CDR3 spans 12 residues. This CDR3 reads CAGSGGGTEAFF. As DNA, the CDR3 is TGTGCCGGCTCAGGGGGAGGCACTGAAGCTTTCTTT. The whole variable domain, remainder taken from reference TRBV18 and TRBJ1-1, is NAGVMQNPRHLVRRRGQEARLRCSPMKGHSHVYWYRQLPEEGLKFMVYLQKENIIDESGMPKERFSAEFPKEGPSILRIQQVVRGDSAAYFCAGSGGGTEAFFGQGTRLTVV.

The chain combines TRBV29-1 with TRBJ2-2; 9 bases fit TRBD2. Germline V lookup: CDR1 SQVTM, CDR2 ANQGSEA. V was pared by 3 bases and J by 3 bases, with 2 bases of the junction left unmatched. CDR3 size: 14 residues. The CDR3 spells CSVDGTSHTGELFF. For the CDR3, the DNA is TGCAGCGTTGATGGGACTAGCCACACCGGGGAGCTGTTTTTT.

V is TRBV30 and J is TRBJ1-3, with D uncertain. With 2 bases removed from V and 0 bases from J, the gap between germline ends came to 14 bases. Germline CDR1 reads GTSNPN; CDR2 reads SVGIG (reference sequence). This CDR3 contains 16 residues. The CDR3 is CAWSNTDTSSGNTIYF. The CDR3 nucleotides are TGTGCCTGGAGTAACACAGACACGAGCTCTGGAAACACCATATATTTT.

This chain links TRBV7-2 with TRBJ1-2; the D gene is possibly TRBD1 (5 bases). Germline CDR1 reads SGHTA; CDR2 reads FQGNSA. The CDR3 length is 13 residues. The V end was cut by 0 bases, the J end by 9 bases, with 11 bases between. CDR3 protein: CASSLAGRGSYTF. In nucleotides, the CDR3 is TGTGCCAGCAGCTTAGCAGGGAGGGGAAGCTACACCTTC.

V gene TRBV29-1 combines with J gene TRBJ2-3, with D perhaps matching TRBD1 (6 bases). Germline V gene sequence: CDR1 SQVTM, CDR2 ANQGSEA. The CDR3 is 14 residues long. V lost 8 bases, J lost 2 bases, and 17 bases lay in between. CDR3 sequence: CSSQAGDVTDTQYF. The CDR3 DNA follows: TGCAGCTCTCAAGCAGGGGATGTCACAGATACGCAGTATTTT.

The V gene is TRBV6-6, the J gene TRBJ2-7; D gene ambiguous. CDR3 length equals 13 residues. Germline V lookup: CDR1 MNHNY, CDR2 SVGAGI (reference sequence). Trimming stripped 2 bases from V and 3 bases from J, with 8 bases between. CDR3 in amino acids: CASSYARNYEQYF. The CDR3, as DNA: TGTGCCAGCAGTTACGCGCGCAACTACGAGCAGTACTTC.

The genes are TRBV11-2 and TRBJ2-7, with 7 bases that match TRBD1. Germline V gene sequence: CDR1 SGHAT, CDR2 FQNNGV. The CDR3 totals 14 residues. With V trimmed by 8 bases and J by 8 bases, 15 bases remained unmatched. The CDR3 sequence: CASRQGDLPTQQYF. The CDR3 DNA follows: TGTGCCAGCCGACAGGGTGATCTTCCTACCCAGCAGTACTTC.

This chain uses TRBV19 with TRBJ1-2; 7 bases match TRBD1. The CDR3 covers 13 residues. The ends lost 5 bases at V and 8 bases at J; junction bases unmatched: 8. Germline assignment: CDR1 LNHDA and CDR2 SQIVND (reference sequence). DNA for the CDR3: TGTGCCAGTAGTCCGACAGGGACGAGGGGCTACACCTTC. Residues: CASSPTGTRGYTF.

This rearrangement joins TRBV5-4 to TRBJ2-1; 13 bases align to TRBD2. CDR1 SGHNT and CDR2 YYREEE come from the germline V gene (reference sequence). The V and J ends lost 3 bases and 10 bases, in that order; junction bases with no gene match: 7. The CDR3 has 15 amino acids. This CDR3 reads CASSYGLAGVEEQFF. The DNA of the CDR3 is TGTGCCAGCAGCTACGGACTAGCGGGAGTAGAAGAGCAGTTCTTC.

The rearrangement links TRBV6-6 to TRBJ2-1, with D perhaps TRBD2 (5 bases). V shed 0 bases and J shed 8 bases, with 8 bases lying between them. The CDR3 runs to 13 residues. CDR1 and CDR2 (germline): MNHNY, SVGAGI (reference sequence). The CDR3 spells CASSYSRVHEQFF. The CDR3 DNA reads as TGTGCCAGCAGTTACTCGAGGGTCCATGAGCAGTTCTTC.

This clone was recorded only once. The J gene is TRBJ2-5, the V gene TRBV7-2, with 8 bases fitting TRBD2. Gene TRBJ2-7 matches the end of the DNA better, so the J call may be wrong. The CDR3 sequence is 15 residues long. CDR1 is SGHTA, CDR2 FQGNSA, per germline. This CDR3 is CASSSPTSAGYEQYF. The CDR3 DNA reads TGTGCCAGCAGCTCCCCGACTAGCGCGGGATACGAGCAGTACTTC.

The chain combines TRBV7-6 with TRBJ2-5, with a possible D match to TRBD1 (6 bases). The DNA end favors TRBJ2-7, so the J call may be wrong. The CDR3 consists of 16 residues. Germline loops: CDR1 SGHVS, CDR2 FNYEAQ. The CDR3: CASSRRPGEQVYEQYF. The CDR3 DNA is TGTGCCAGCAGCCGCAGGCCAGGGGAGCAGGTTTACGAGCAGTACTTC.

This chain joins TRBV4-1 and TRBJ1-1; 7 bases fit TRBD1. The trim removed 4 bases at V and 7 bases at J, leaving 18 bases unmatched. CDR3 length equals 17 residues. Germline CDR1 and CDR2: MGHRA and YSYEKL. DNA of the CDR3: TGCGCCAGCAGCCCGGTCGTGAAACAGGGGCTAATAGTTGAAGCTTTCTTT. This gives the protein CASSPVVKQGLIVEAFF.